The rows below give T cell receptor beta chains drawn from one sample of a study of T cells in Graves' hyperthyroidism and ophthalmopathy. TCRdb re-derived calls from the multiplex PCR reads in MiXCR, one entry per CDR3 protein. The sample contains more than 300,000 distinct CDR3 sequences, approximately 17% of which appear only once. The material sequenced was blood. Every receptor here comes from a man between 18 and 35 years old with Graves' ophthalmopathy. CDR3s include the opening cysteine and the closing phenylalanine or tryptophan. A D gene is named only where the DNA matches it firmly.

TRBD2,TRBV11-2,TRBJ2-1,CASRENSGGRGEQFF
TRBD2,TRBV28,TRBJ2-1,CASSRLAGGVNEQFF
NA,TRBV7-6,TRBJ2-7,CASSLTVIGSYEQYF
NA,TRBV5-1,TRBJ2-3,CASSFRSGPDTQYF
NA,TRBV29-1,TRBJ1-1,CSVGQTNTEAFF
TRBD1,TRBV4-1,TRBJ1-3,CASSRQTGAPTGNTIYF
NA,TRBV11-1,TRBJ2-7,CASSSSGPLEQYF
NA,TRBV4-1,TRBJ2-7,CASSQEGGMSYEQYF
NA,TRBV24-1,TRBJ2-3,CATSDPGRSDTQYF
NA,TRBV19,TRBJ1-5,CASSSYGAVDRTQHF
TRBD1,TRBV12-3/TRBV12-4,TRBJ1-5,CASSLGTGEQPQHF
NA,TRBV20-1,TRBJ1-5,CSARSFIVGGGNQPQHF
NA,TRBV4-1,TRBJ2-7,CASSPTFRPDYEQYF
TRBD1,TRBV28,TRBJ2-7,CASSPYTGTAYSYEQYF
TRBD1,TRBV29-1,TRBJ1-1,CSVRQGPEAFF
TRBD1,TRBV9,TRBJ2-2,CASSAAGTANTGELFF
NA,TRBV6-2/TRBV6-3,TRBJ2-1,CASSYSMYSNEQFF
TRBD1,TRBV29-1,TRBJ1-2,CSVPTGFYGYTF
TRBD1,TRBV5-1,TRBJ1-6,CASSTQGDSPLHF
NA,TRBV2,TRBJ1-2,CASSGRGDVLYGYTF
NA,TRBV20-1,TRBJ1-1,CSALTENTEAFF
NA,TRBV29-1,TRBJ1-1,CSVGALRGRVKAEAFF
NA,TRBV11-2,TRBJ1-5,CASSLGAGVDEPQHF
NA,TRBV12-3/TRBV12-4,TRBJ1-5,CASSFGGAQPQHF
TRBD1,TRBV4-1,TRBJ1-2,CASSQGQGSRGGYTF
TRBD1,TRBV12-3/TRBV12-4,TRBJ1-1,CASSPTGAWVPEAFF
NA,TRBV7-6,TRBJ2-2,CASSPVVPQGAGELFF
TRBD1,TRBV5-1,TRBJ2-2,CASSLQGQGNTGELFF
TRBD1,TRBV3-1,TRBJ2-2,CASSVVPPGQGFVTGELFF
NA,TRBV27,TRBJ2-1,CASSVGAMGYNEQFF
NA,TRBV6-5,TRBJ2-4,CASSYYGGATKNIQYF
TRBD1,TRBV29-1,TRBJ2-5,CSVDPGGETQYF
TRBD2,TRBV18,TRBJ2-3,CATSSLAGGSTDTQYF